Sequencing of this T cell receptor (beta chain) was carried out in a study of PD-L1 blockade in urothelial cancer. Time point meaning: pretreatment peripheral blood. Using immunoSEQ multiplex PCR, the repertoire was profiled, and TCRdb retains in-frame clones only, with some absent. Of approximately 86,000 clones detected, about 82% appear once; the ten largest clones hold roughly 6.6%. V lost 1 base and J lost 2, with 5 bases in between. The germline gives CDR1 SGHAT, CDR2 FQNNGV. This CDR3 comprises 13 residues. The sequencing used PBMCs, collected around atezolizumab (anti-PD-L1) treatment. J is TRBJ2-5 and V is TRBV11-2; D gene unclear. This sequence originates from a middle-aged man with urothelial cancer. DNA for the CDR3: TGTGCCAGCAGCTTAGCCCTACAAGAGACCCAGTACTTC. Its protein is CASSLALQETQYF.